These T cell receptor beta chains were read from a single sample in a study of blood T cell repertoires in COVID-19. This table comes from immunoSEQ multiplex PCR, and its TCRdb copy is limited to in-frame clones, with some not included. Of some 250,000 clones in the sample, roughly 93% were seen once. Sequenced sample: PBMCs or T cells enriched from blood (not recorded which). The receptor source for this set is a woman aged 40 to 50 with acute COVID-19. The CDR3 runs from the conserved cysteine through the conserved F or W. The order of the fields is D gene, V gene, clone size, J gene, CDR3 protein, CDR3 DNA. The D gene is left open where the match is weak. Rows give clone size only sometimes, using once, few, many, or a class for an expanded clone.

-	TRBV9	-	TRBJ2-7	CASSAHGEDYEQYF	TGTGCCAGCAGCGCTCACGGAGAAGACTACGAGCAGTACTTC
TRBD2	TRBV4-2	-	TRBJ2-1	CASSPTYFPSGSWYNEQFF	TGTGCCAGCAGCCCGACGTATTTTCCTAGCGGGAGCTGGTACAATGAGCAGTTCTTC
-	TRBV2	-	TRBJ2-7	CASKREDPPYEQYF	TGTGCCAGCAAAAGGGAGGATCCCCCATACGAGCAGTACTTC
-	TRBV7-2	once	TRBJ1-5	CASSLEGILGNQPQHF	TGTGCCAGCAGCCTAGAGGGGATTTTGGGGAATCAGCCCCAGCATTTT
-	TRBV4-3	-	TRBJ1-2	CASSQQGYGYTF	TGCGCCAGCAGCCAGCAGGGCTATGGCTACACCTTC
TRBD2	TRBV4-1	-	TRBJ2-6	CASSPGGADLHSGANVLTF	TGCGCCAGCAGCCCGGGGGGGGCGGACCTCCACTCTGGGGCCAACGTCCTGACTTTC
TRBD1	TRBV7-3	-	TRBJ2-2	CASSLDRGRIGELFF	TGTGCCAGCAGCTTAGACAGGGGGCGAATCGGGGAGCTGTTTTTT
-	TRBV11-2	-	TRBJ2-7	CASTSNLGSIYEQYF	TGTGCCAGCACCTCAAACTTGGGCTCCATCTACGAGCAGTACTTC
-	TRBV6-5	-	TRBJ2-7	CASSQGGAGEQYF	TGTGCCAGCAGCCAGGGGGGCGCGGGGGAGCAGTACTTC
TRBD2	TRBV25-1	-	TRBJ2-1	CASSVWTAGGYNEQFF	TGTGCCAGCAGTGTTTGGACAGCGGGGGGGTACAATGAGCAGTTCTTC
-	TRBV19	-	TRBJ1-1	CASSIGTAMNTEAFF	TGTGCCAGTAGTATAGGGACAGCTATGAACACTGAAGCTTTCTTT
TRBD2	TRBV27	-	TRBJ2-5	CASRGGLAASQETQYF	TGTGCCAGCAGGGGGGGACTAGCGGCTTCACAAGAGACCCAGTACTTC
-	TRBV30	-	TRBJ1-2	CAWSGGPYGYTF	TGTGCCTGGAGTGGAGGGCCCTATGGCTACACCTTC
-	TRBV29-1	-	TRBJ1-1	CSVEGQAEAFF	TGCAGCGTTGAAGGGCAGGCCGAAGCTTTCTTT
TRBD1	TRBV19	-	TRBJ2-1	CASTAGQGAVNEQFF	TGTGCCAGTACCGCCGGACAGGGGGCTGTTAATGAGCAGTTCTTC
-	TRBV4-1	-	TRBJ1-1	CASSQSSTGNTEAFF	TGCGCCAGCAGCCAAAGTAGTACAGGGAACACTGAAGCTTTCTTT
TRBD1	TRBV19	-	TRBJ2-1	CASSMGSGTGDPSYNEQFF	TGTGCCAGTAGTATGGGGTCCGGGACAGGAGATCCATCCTACAATGAGCAGTTCTTC
-	TRBV24-1	-	TRBJ2-1	CATSDSIHNEQFF	TGTGCCACCTCGGACTCGATACACAATGAGCAGTTCTTC
TRBD1	TRBV7-9	-	TRBJ2-3	CASSLGQGLTDTQYF	TGTGCCAGCAGCTTGGGACAGGGACTCACAGATACGCAGTATTTT
-	TRBV2	few	TRBJ1-5	CASNRQDNQPQHF	TGTGCCAGCAATAGACAAGACAATCAGCCCCAGCATTTT
-	TRBV28	-	TRBJ1-3	CATEETGTGNTIYF	TGTGCCACCGAGGAAACAGGGACTGGAAACACCATATATTTT
-	TRBV27	-	TRBJ1-6	CASSSLGKSYNSPLHF	TGTGCCAGCAGTTCTCTCGGGAAATCCTATAATTCACCCCTCCACTTT
TRBD1	TRBV5-1	once	TRBJ1-2	CASSPGQGDYGYTF	TGCGCCAGCAGCCCGGGACAGGGGGACTATGGCTACACCTTC
-	TRBV5-4	once	TRBJ1-3	CASSLAGIPATGNTIYF	TGTGCCAGCAGCTTGGCCGGGATCCCTGCGACTGGAAACACCATATATTTT
TRBD2	TRBV7-3	-	TRBJ2-1	CASSLTGREGRNEQFF	TGTGCCAGCAGCTTAACGGGGCGGGAGGGGAGAAATGAGCAGTTCTTC
-	TRBV5-1	-	TRBJ2-5	CASSSDSGTRETQYF	TGCGCCAGCAGCTCGGACTCCGGGACAAGAGAGACCCAGTACTTC
TRBD1	TRBV19	-	TRBJ2-6	CASSATGSGANVLTF	TGTGCCAGTAGCGCGACAGGGTCTGGGGCCAACGTCCTGACTTTC
TRBD1	TRBV29-1	-	TRBJ2-7	CSAEGDSPYEQYF	TGCAGCGCTGAGGGGGACAGCCCCTACGAGCAGTACTTC
-	TRBV9	once	TRBJ1-1	CASSVDGTRAEAFF	TGTGCCAGCAGCGTAGATGGTACACGGGCTGAAGCTTTCTTT
-	TRBV4-2	-	TRBJ1-5	CASSSGESNQPQHF	TGTGCCAGCAGTAGCGGGGAGAGCAATCAGCCCCAGCATTTT
-	TRBV6-5	-	TRBJ2-3	CASSTRGHAQYF	TGTGCCAGCAGCACGCGGGGGCACGCGCAGTATTTT
TRBD2	TRBV2	-	TRBJ2-5	CASSSGLAGLETQYF	TGTGCCAGCAGTTCTGGGCTAGCGGGGTTGGAGACCCAGTACTTC
TRBD1	TRBV30	once	TRBJ1-2	CAWDGQGRGYTF	TGTGCCTGGGACGGACAGGGACGGGGCTACACCTTC
-	TRBV30	-	TRBJ2-1	CAWRGAYNEQFF	TGTGCCTGGAGGGGGGCTTACAATGAGCAGTTCTTC
-	TRBV19	-	TRBJ2-7	CASSIGGSLGNEQYF	TGTGCCAGTAGTATAGGAGGGAGTTTGGGGAACGAGCAGTACTTC
TRBD1	TRBV5-6	-	TRBJ1-1	CASSLGQGGPEAFF	TGTGCCAGCAGCTTGGGACAGGGTGGACCTGAAGCTTTCTTT
TRBD1	TRBV12-3/TRBV12-4	-	TRBJ1-1	CASSNGQAAFF	TGTGCCAGCAGTAACGGACAGGCGGCTTTCTTT
-	TRBV15	-	TRBJ2-5	CATSSATTIRETQYF	TGTGCCACCAGCAGTGCAACCACTATTAGGGAGACCCAGTACTTC
-	TRBV10-3	-	TRBJ2-3	CAISESGTSLTAQYF	TGTGCCATCAGTGAGTCTGGGACTTCACTTACTGCGCAGTATTTT
TRBD1	TRBV2	-	TRBJ1-5	CASSLGTGGVQPQHF	TGTGCCAGCAGTCTCGGGACAGGGGGCGTTCAGCCCCAGCATTTT
TRBD1	TRBV6-1	few	TRBJ1-2	CASSETPRGYNYGYTF	TGTGCCAGCAGTGAAACTCCCAGGGGGTATAACTATGGCTACACCTTC
-	TRBV5-1	-	TRBJ2-3	CASSLERPDTQYF	TGCGCCAGCAGCCTGGAGCGCCCGGATACGCAGTATTTT